The rows below give T cell receptor beta chains drawn from one sample of a study of long-term antiretroviral therapy in people with HIV. Profiled with immunoSEQ multiplex PCR; TCRdb holds only in-frame clones, not every one. The table has about 19,000 clones, around 74% seen once. This sample comprised unsorted PBMCs, obtained at the start of antiretroviral therapy, before treatment. The receptors were gathered from a man younger than 35 with HIV. Each CDR3 is given with its conserved first and last residue. Fields, in order: CDR3 protein, CDR3 DNA, J gene, V gene, D gene, clone size. The D gene is left open where the match is weak. Size is omitted from some rows. Given values are once, few, many or a class for expanded clones.

CDR3aa: CASSLGAGPLYEQYF
CDR3nt: TGCGCCAGCAGCTTGGGAGCGGGACCTCTCTACGAGCAGTACTTC
j_gene: TRBJ2-7
v_gene: TRBV5-1
d_gene: TRBD2
abundance: NA

CDR3aa: CASSQTGGLRQPQHF
CDR3nt: TGTGCCAGCAGCCAGACAGGGGGCCTTCGGCAGCCCCAGCATTTT
j_gene: TRBJ1-5
v_gene: TRBV28
d_gene: TRBD1
abundance: NA

CDR3aa: CASSHITGFQPQHF
CDR3nt: TGTGCCAGCAGCCACATCACAGGATTTCAGCCCCAGCATTTT
j_gene: TRBJ1-5
v_gene: TRBV28
d_gene: NA
abundance: NA

CDR3aa: CASSSPTGGAETQYF
CDR3nt: TGTGCCAGCAGCTCACCTACAGGGGGCGCTGAGACCCAGTACTTC
j_gene: TRBJ2-5
v_gene: TRBV6-5
d_gene: TRBD1
abundance: NA

CDR3aa: CASSYYSGTRRRRQFF
CDR3nt: TGTGCCAGCAGTTATTACTCCGGGACAAGGCGTCGTAGGCAGTTCTTC
j_gene: TRBJ2-1
v_gene: TRBV6-5
d_gene: NA
abundance: NA

CDR3aa: CASSPPGPYQETQYF
CDR3nt: TGTGCCAGCTCACCACCAGGACCTTACCAAGAGACCCAGTACTTC
j_gene: TRBJ2-5
v_gene: TRBV18
d_gene: NA
abundance: NA

CDR3aa: CASSLSGDRLPNEQFF
CDR3nt: TGCGCCAGCAGCTTGAGCGGCGACAGACTCCCCAATGAGCAGTTCTTC
j_gene: TRBJ2-1
v_gene: TRBV5-1
d_gene: NA
abundance: NA

CDR3aa: CASRDSYEQYF
CDR3nt: TGTGCCAGCAGGGACAGTTACGAGCAGTACTTC
j_gene: TRBJ2-7
v_gene: TRBV6-1
d_gene: NA
abundance: NA

CDR3aa: CASSLWGTRDRGNYGYTF
CDR3nt: TGTGCCAGCAGCTTGTGGGGGACCCGGGACAGGGGAAACTATGGCTACACCTTC
j_gene: TRBJ1-2
v_gene: TRBV5-4
d_gene: TRBD1
abundance: NA

CDR3aa: CASVGGSYEQYF
CDR3nt: TGTGCCAGTGTGGGGGGGTCCTACGAGCAGTACTTC
j_gene: TRBJ2-7
v_gene: TRBV6-6
d_gene: TRBD2
abundance: NA

CDR3aa: CASSLPGQGLQPQHF
CDR3nt: TGTGCCAGCAGTTTACCCGGACAGGGACTCCAGCCCCAGCATTTT
j_gene: TRBJ1-5
v_gene: TRBV28
d_gene: TRBD1
abundance: NA

CDR3aa: CASSSRSKNYNEQFF
CDR3nt: TGTGCCAGCAGCTCCCGGAGTAAAAACTACAATGAGCAGTTCTTC
j_gene: TRBJ2-1
v_gene: TRBV7-9
d_gene: NA
abundance: few

CDR3aa: CASSVVKAWEEANVLTF
CDR3nt: TGTGCCAGCAGCGTAGTAAAGGCCTGGGAAGAAGCCAACGTCCTGACTTTC
j_gene: TRBJ2-6
v_gene: TRBV7-3
d_gene: NA
abundance: NA

CDR3aa: CASSPAGDGELFF
CDR3nt: TGTGCCAGCAGTCCTGCAGGGGACGGGGAGCTGTTTTTT
j_gene: TRBJ2-2
v_gene: TRBV7-9
d_gene: NA
abundance: NA

CDR3aa: CASSPRTPRDGELFF
CDR3nt: TGTGCCAGCAGCCCTCGGACACCTCGGGACGGGGAGCTGTTTTTT
j_gene: TRBJ2-2
v_gene: TRBV7-2
d_gene: NA
abundance: few

CDR3aa: CASSLYWDYNEQFF
CDR3nt: TGTGCCAGCAGCTTATATTGGGACTACAATGAGCAGTTCTTC
j_gene: TRBJ2-1
v_gene: TRBV5-4
d_gene: NA
abundance: NA

CDR3aa: CASNLRQGTSDTQYF
CDR3nt: TGTGCCAGCAACCTTCGACAGGGGACATCCGATACGCAGTATTTT
j_gene: TRBJ2-3
v_gene: TRBV2
d_gene: TRBD1
abundance: NA

CDR3aa: CASSQRDRGRDEQYF
CDR3nt: TGTGCCAGCAGTCAACGGGACAGGGGACGAGACGAGCAGTACTTC
j_gene: TRBJ2-7
v_gene: TRBV28
d_gene: TRBD1
abundance: NA

CDR3aa: CASSYLSAGGQGYTF
CDR3nt: TGTGCCAGCAGTTATTTATCCGCAGGGGGCCAAGGCTACACCTTC
j_gene: TRBJ1-2
v_gene: TRBV6-6
d_gene: TRBD1
abundance: once

CDR3aa: CASSRTFGRESQETQYF
CDR3nt: TGCGCCAGCAGCCGGACGTTCGGAAGAGAGTCCCAAGAGACCCAGTACTTC
j_gene: TRBJ2-5
v_gene: TRBV5-1
d_gene: NA
abundance: NA

CDR3aa: CASSPRGVRDTEAFF
CDR3nt: TGTGCCAGCTCACCGAGAGGTGTCAGGGACACTGAAGCTTTCTTT
j_gene: TRBJ1-1
v_gene: TRBV18
d_gene: NA
abundance: NA

CDR3aa: CASRDYEEAFF
CDR3nt: TGTGCCAGCAGAGATTATGAAGAAGCTTTCTTT
j_gene: TRBJ1-1
v_gene: TRBV6-6
d_gene: NA
abundance: NA

CDR3aa: CSCGTSGYADTQYF
CDR3nt: TGCAGCTGCGGGACTAGCGGGTATGCTGATACGCAGTATTTT
j_gene: TRBJ2-3
v_gene: TRBV29-1
d_gene: TRBD2
abundance: NA

CDR3aa: CASSRGTVNTEAFF
CDR3nt: TGTGCCAGCAGCCGCGGGACAGTGAACACTGAAGCTTTCTTT
j_gene: TRBJ1-1
v_gene: TRBV7-9
d_gene: TRBD1
abundance: NA

CDR3aa: CASSDENTGELFF
CDR3nt: TGTGCCAGTAGCGACGAGAACACCGGGGAGCTGTTTTTT
j_gene: TRBJ2-2
v_gene: TRBV19
d_gene: NA
abundance: few

CDR3aa: CASSPEQEGRAVFF
CDR3nt: TGTGCCAGCAGTCCAGAACAGGAGGGACGGGCCGTCTTCTTT
j_gene: TRBJ1-1
v_gene: TRBV27
d_gene: NA
abundance: NA

CDR3aa: CASSLAGELGRQPQHF
CDR3nt: TGTGCCAGCAGCTTAGCGGGGGAGTTAGGGCGGCAGCCCCAGCATTTT
j_gene: TRBJ1-5
v_gene: TRBV7-8
d_gene: NA
abundance: NA

CDR3aa: CASSQDVAGQSYEQYF
CDR3nt: TGTGCCAGCAGCCAAGACGTGGCGGGACAGAGCTACGAGCAGTACTTC
j_gene: TRBJ2-7
v_gene: TRBV4-2
d_gene: NA
abundance: NA

CDR3aa: CASSLMGQGVEAFF
CDR3nt: TGCGCCAGCAGCTTGATGGGACAAGGAGTTGAAGCTTTCTTT
j_gene: TRBJ1-1
v_gene: TRBV5-1
d_gene: NA
abundance: NA

CDR3aa: CASSQGIGSDTEAFF
CDR3nt: TGTGCCAGCAGCCAAGGTATCGGGTCTGACACTGAAGCTTTCTTT
j_gene: TRBJ1-1
v_gene: TRBV14
d_gene: NA
abundance: NA

CDR3aa: CSVEGRQGTTEAFF
CDR3nt: TGCAGCGTTGAGGGGAGACAAGGGACCACTGAAGCTTTCTTT
j_gene: TRBJ1-1
v_gene: TRBV29-1
d_gene: NA
abundance: NA

CDR3aa: CASTHGPRTGELFF
CDR3nt: TGTGCCAGCACCCACGGCCCAAGGACCGGGGAGCTGTTTTTT
j_gene: TRBJ2-2
v_gene: TRBV28
d_gene: NA
abundance: NA

CDR3aa: CASSLAGAYNEQFF
CDR3nt: TGCGCCAGCAGCTTAGCGGGAGCATACAATGAGCAGTTCTTC
j_gene: TRBJ2-1
v_gene: TRBV5-1
d_gene: TRBD2
abundance: NA

CDR3aa: CASSYGSVNTEAFF
CDR3nt: TGTGCCAGCAGTTACGGTTCGGTGAACACTGAAGCTTTCTTT
j_gene: TRBJ1-1
v_gene: TRBV6-5
d_gene: NA
abundance: NA

CDR3aa: CASSLKPYRSNTEQFF
CDR3nt: TGTGCCAGCAGTTTAAAGCCATACCGTTCAAACACTGAGCAGTTCTTC
j_gene: TRBJ2-1
v_gene: TRBV28
d_gene: NA
abundance: NA

CDR3aa: CASSARADFF
CDR3nt: TGTGCCAGCAGTGCGAGGGCTGATTTCTTT
j_gene: TRBJ1-1
v_gene: TRBV2
d_gene: NA
abundance: NA

CDR3aa: CAISELSGLWLSLTGELFF
CDR3nt: TGTGCCATCAGTGAGTTGAGTGGTCTTTGGTTGAGTCTTACCGGGGAGCTGTTTTTT
j_gene: TRBJ2-2
v_gene: TRBV10-3
d_gene: NA
abundance: NA

CDR3aa: CASSLSSGEYNEQFF
CDR3nt: TGTGCCAGCAGTTTATCTAGCGGAGAGTACAATGAGCAGTTCTTC
j_gene: TRBJ2-1
v_gene: TRBV6-5
d_gene: TRBD2
abundance: NA

CDR3aa: CASSGVPPAKNTEAFF
CDR3nt: TGTGCCAGCAGTGGGGTGCCCCCCGCAAAAAACACTGAAGCTTTCTTT
j_gene: TRBJ1-1
v_gene: TRBV6-1
d_gene: NA
abundance: NA

CDR3aa: CASSQARLQETQYF
CDR3nt: TGCGCCAGCAGCCAAGCCCGACTTCAAGAGACCCAGTACTTC
j_gene: TRBJ2-5
v_gene: TRBV4-3
d_gene: NA
abundance: once

CDR3aa: CASSYPVSSTDTQYF
CDR3nt: TGTGCCAGCAGCTACCCGGTCTCTAGCACAGATACGCAGTATTTT
j_gene: TRBJ2-3
v_gene: TRBV5-6
d_gene: NA
abundance: NA

CDR3aa: CASSWPGGGTEAFF
CDR3nt: TGTGCCAGCAGCTGGCCCGGGGGGGGCACTGAAGCTTTCTTT
j_gene: TRBJ1-1
v_gene: TRBV5-8
d_gene: NA
abundance: NA

CDR3aa: CAISESGGYEQYF
CDR3nt: TGTGCCATCAGTGAGTCGGGAGGGTACGAGCAGTACTTC
j_gene: TRBJ2-7
v_gene: TRBV10-3
d_gene: TRBD2
abundance: few

CDR3aa: CASSLALSGWEGGEQYF
CDR3nt: TGTGCCAGCAGCTTAGCGCTCAGTGGGTGGGAGGGCGGCGAGCAGTACTTC
j_gene: TRBJ2-7
v_gene: TRBV7-9
d_gene: TRBD2
abundance: NA

CDR3aa: CASSSRTSGEQETQYF
CDR3nt: TGTGCCAGCAGCTCAAGGACTAGCGGAGAACAAGAGACCCAGTACTTC
j_gene: TRBJ2-5
v_gene: TRBV11-2
d_gene: TRBD2
abundance: NA

CDR3aa: CASSPFYRGLYNEQFF
CDR3nt: TGTGCCAGCAGCCCATTTTACAGGGGGCTTTACAATGAGCAGTTCTTC
j_gene: TRBJ2-1
v_gene: TRBV14
d_gene: TRBD1
abundance: NA

CDR3aa: CASSEYRDSTYEQYF
CDR3nt: TGTGCCAGCAGTGAATACCGGGACAGTACCTACGAGCAGTACTTC
j_gene: TRBJ2-7
v_gene: TRBV6-1
d_gene: TRBD1
abundance: NA

CDR3aa: CASTPPGEVNQETQYF
CDR3nt: TGTGCCAGCACCCCGCCAGGGGAGGTAAACCAAGAGACCCAGTACTTC
j_gene: TRBJ2-5
v_gene: TRBV28
d_gene: NA
abundance: NA

CDR3aa: CASSFSRGRDGNQPQHF
CDR3nt: TGTGCCAGCAGCTTTAGCAGGGGGCGCGATGGCAATCAGCCCCAGCATTTT
j_gene: TRBJ1-5
v_gene: TRBV7-2
d_gene: TRBD1
abundance: few

CDR3aa: CASSLGQGRGETQYF
CDR3nt: TGTGCCAGCAGTCTCGGACAGGGGAGGGGAGAGACCCAGTACTTC
j_gene: TRBJ2-5
v_gene: TRBV6-5
d_gene: TRBD1
abundance: NA

CDR3aa: CASSSDPRDTQYF
CDR3nt: TGTGCCAGCAGCTCCGACCCTAGGGACACGCAGTATTTT
j_gene: TRBJ2-3
v_gene: TRBV7-2
d_gene: NA
abundance: NA